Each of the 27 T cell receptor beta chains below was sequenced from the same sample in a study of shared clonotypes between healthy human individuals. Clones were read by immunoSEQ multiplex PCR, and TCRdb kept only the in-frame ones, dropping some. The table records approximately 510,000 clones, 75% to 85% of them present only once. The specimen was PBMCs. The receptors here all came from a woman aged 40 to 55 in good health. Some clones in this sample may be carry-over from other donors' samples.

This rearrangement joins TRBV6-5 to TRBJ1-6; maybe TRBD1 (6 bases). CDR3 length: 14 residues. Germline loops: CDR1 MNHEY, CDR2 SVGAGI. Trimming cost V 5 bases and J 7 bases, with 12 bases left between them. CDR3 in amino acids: CASSRDQGNSPLHF. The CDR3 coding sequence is TGTGCCAGCAGTCGGGACCAGGGGAATTCACCCCTCCACTTT.

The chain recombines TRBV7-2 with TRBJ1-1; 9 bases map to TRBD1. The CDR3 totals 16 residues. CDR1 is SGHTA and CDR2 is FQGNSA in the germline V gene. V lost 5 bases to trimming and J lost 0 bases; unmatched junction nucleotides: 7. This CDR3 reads CASSTGGFFLNTEAFF. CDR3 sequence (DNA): TGTGCCAGCAGCACAGGGGGCTTTTTTTTGAACACTGAAGCTTTCTTT.

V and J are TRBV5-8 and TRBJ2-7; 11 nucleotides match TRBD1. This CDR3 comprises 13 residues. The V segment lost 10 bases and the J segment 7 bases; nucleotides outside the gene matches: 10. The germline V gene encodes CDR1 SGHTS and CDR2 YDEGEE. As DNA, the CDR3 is TGTGCCCTAGGGGGACAGGGGGTATGGGAGCAGTACTTC. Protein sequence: CALGGQGVWEQYF.

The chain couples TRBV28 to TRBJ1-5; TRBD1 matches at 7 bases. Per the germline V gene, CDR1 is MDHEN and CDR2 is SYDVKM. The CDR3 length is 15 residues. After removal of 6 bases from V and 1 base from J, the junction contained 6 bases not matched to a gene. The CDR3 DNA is TGTGCCAGCAGCCAGACAGGGTGGAGCAATCAGCCCCAGCATTTT. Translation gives CASSQTGWSNQPQHF.

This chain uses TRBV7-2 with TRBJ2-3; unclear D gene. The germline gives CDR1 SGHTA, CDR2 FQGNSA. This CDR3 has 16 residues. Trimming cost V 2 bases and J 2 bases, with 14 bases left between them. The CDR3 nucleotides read TGTGCCAGCAGCTTAAACGGTTTTCTGAACACAGATACGCAGTATTTT. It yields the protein CASSLNGFLNTDTQYF.

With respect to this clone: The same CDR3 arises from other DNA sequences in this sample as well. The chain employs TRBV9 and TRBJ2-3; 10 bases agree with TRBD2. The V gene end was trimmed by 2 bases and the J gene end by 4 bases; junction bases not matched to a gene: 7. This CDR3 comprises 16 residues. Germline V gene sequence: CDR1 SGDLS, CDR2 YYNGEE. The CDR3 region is CASSVGAGGGADTQYF. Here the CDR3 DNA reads TGTGCCAGCAGCGTGGGAGCGGGAGGGGGAGCAGATACGCAGTATTTT.

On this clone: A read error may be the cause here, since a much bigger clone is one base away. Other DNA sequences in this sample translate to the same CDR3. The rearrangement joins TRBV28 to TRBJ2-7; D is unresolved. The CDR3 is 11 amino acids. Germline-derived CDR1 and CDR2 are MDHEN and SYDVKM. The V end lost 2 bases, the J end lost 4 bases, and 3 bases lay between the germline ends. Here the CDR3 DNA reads TGTGCCAGCAGTTTACGTTACGAGCAGTACTTC. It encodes CASSLRYEQYF.

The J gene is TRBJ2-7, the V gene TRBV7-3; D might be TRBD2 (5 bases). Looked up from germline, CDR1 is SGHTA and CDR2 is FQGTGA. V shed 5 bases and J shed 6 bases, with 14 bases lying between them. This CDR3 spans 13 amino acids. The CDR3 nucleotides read TGTGCCAGCAGCCCTGAAGCGGAAGCCGAGCAGTACTTC. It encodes CASSPEAEAEQYF.

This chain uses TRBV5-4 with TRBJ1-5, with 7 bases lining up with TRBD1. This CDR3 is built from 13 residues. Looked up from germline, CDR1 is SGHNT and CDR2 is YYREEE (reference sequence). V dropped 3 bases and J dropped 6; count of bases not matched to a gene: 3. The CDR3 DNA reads TGTGCCAGCAGCTCCGACAGGGTTCAGCCCCAGCATTTT. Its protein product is CASSSDRVQPQHF.

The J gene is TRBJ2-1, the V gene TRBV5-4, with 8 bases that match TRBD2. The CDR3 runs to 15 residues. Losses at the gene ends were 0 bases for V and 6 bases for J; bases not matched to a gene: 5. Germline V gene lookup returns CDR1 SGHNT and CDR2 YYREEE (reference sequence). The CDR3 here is CASSLGSGTTNEQFF. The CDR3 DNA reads TGTGCCAGCAGCTTGGGTAGCGGGACCACCAATGAGCAGTTCTTC.

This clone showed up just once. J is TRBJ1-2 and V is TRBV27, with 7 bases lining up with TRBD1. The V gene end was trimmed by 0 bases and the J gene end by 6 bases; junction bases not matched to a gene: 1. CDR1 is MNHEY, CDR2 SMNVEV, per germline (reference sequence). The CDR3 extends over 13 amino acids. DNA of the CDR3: TGTGCCAGCAGTTTATCAGGGGGCAATGGCTACACCTTC. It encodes CASSLSGGNGYTF.

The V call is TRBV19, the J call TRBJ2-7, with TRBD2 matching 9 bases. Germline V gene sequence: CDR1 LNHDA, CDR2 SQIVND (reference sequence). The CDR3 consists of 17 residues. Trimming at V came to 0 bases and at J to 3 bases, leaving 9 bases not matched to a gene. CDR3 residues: CASSIDSGAGGYYEQYF. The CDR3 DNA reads TGTGCCAGTAGTATAGATTCAGGAGCGGGAGGCTACTACGAGCAGTACTTC.

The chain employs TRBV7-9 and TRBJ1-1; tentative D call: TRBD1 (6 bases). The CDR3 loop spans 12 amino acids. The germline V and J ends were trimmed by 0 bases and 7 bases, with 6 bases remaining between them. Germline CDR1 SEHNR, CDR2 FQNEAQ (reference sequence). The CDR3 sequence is CASSLAGGEAFF. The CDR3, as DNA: TGTGCCAGCAGCTTAGCAGGGGGTGAAGCTTTCTTT.

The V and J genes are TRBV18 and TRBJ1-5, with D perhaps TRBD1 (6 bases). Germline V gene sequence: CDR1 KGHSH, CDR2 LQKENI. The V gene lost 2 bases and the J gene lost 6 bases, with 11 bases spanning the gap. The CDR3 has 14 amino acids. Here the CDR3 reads CASSPGLGAQPQHF. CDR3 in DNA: TGTGCCAGCTCACCAGGGTTGGGGGCTCAGCCCCAGCATTTT.

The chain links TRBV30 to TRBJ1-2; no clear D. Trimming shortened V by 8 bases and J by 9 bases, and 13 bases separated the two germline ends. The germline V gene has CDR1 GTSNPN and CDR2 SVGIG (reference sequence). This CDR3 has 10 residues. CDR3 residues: CATYSGSYTF. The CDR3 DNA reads TGTGCCACCTACTCGGGTAGCTACACCTTC.

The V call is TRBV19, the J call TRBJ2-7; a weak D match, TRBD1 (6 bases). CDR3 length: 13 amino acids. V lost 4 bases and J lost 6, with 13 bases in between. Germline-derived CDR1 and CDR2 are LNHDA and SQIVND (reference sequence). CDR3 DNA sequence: TGTGCCAGTAGTACTCAAACCAGGGGCGAGCAGTACTTC. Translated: CASSTQTRGEQYF.

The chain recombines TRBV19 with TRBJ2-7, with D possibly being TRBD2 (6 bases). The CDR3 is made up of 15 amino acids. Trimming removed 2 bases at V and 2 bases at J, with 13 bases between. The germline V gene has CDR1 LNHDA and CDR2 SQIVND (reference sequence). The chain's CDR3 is CASSISLASTYEQYF. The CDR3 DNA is TGTGCCAGTAGTATATCGCTAGCGTCAACCTACGAGCAGTACTTC.

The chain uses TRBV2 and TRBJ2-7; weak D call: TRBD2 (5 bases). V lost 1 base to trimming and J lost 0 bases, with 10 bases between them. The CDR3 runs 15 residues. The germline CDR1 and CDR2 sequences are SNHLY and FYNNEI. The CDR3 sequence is CASSEGPGSSYEQYF. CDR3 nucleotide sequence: TGTGCCAGCAGTGAAGGGCCGGGAAGCTCCTACGAGCAGTACTTC.

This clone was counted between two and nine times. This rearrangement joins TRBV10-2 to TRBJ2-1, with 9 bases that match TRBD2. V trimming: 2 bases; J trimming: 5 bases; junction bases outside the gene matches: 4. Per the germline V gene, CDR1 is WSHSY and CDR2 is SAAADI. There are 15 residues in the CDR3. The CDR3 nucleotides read TGCGCCAGCAGTGAGGCGGGAGGGCCCCACAATGAGCAGTTCTTC. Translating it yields CASSEAGGPHNEQFF.

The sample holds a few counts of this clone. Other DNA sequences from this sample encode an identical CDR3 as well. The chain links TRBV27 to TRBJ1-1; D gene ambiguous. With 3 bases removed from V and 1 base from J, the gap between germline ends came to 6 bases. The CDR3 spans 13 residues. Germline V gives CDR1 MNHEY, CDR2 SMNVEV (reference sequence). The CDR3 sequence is CASSLSRNTEAFF. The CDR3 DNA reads TGTGCCAGCAGTTTGAGTAGGAACACTGAAGCTTTCTTT.

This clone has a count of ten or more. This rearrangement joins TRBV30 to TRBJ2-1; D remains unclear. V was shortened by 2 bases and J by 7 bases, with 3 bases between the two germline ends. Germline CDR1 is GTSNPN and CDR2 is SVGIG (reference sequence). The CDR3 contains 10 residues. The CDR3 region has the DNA TGTGCCTGGAGTAGTAATGAGCAGTTCTTC. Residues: CAWSSNEQFF.

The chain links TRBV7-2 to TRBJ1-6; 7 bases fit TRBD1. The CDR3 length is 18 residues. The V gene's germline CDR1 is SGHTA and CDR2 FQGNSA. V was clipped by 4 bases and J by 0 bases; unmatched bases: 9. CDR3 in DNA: TGTGCCAGCAGCTCCGGGACAGCTTTTCTCTCCTATAATTCACCCCTCCACTTT. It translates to CASSSGTAFLSYNSPLHF.

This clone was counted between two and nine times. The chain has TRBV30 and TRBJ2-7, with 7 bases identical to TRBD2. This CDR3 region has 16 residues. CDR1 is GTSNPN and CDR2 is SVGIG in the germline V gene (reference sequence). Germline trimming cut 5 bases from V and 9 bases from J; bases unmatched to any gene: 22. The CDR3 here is CAWDNTGGLRGVGQYF. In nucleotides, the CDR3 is TGTGCCTGGGACAACACGGGGGGACTCCGCGGAGTCGGGCAGTACTTC.

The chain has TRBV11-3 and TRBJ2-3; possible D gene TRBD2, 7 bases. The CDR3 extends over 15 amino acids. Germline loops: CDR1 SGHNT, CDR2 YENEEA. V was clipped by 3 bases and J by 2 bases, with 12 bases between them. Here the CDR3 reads CASSLGGGLTDTQYF. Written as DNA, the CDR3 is TGTGCCAGCAGCTTGGGAGGGGGGCTCACAGATACGCAGTATTTT.

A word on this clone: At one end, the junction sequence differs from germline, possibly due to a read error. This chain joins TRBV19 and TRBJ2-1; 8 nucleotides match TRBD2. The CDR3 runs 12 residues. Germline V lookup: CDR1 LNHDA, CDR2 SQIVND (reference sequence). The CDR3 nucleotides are TGTGCCAGTAGTATAGTCGGGACTAGTAAGGTCTTC. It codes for CASSIVGTSKVF.

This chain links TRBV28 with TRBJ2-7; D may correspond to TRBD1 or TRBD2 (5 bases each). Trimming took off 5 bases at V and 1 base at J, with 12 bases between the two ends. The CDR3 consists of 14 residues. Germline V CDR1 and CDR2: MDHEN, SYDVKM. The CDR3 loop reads CASSTGRTSYEQYF. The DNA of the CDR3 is TGTGCCAGCAGTACGGGACGGACATCCTACGAGCAGTACTTC.

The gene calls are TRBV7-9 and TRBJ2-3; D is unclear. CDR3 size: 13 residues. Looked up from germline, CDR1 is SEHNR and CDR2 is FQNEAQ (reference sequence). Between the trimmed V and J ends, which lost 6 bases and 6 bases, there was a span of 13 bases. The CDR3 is CASRLVPDDTQYF. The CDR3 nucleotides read TGTGCCAGCAGACTCGTACCGGATGATACGCAGTATTTT.